These 5 T cell receptor beta chains share one sample of origin, sequenced in a study of blood T cell repertoires in COVID-19. Using immunoSEQ multiplex PCR, the repertoire was profiled, and TCRdb retains in-frame clones only, with some absent. Of approximately 210,000 clones detected, roughly 84% appear once; the ten largest clones hold 3% to 4%. Sequencing input: peripheral blood. Source of these receptors: a woman at least 80 years old with acute or convalescent COVID-19.

CDR3 sequence reads: CATSRSPGTGGGETQYF. CDR3 nucleotides: TGTGCCACCAGCAGATCTCCCGGGACAGGGGGCGGAGAGACCCAGTACTTC. V usage is TRBV15 and J usage is TRBJ2-5, with TRBD1 identical over 12 bases. The V gene end was trimmed by 2 bases and the J gene end by 4 bases; junction bases not matched to a gene: 8. The CDR3 contains 17 residues. The V gene's germline CDR1 is LNHNV and CDR2 YYDKDF (reference sequence).

V gene TRBV23-1 combines with J gene TRBJ2-7, with D perhaps TRBD1 (6 bases). TRBV23-1 is sorted into the ORF group, with uncertain function. Deletions cut 2 bases from V and 7 bases from J, with 18 bases between. There are 15 residues in the CDR3. The chain's CDR3 is CASSQGQSRWKEQYF. Written as DNA, the CDR3 is TGCGCCAGCAGTCAAGGACAGAGTCGTTGGAAGGAGCAGTACTTC.

This sequence joins TRBV5-1 and TRBJ1-2; no definite D call. CDR1 SGHRS and CDR2 YFSETQ come from the germline V gene. The CDR3 is 13 residues long. Deletions cut 2 bases from V and 1 base from J, with 6 bases between. The chain's CDR3 is CASSFSFNYGYTF. As DNA, the CDR3 is TGCGCCAGCAGCTTTTCATTTAACTATGGCTACACCTTC. Full variable domain (remainder filled in from reference TRBV5-1 and TRBJ1-2): KAGVTQTPRYLIKTRGQQVTLSCSPISGHRSVSWYQQTPGQGLQFLFEYFSETQRNKGNFPGRFSGRQFSNSRSEMNVSTLELGDSALYLCASSFSFNYGYTFGSGTRLTVV.

The chain employs TRBV7-8 and TRBJ2-3; tentative D call: TRBD2 (5 bases). This CDR3 has 16 residues. V dropped 2 bases and J dropped 4 bases, with 16 bases sitting between them. The germline V gene has CDR1 SGHVS and CDR2 FQNEAQ. CDR3 region: CASSLWETAGADTQYF. CDR3 nucleotide sequence: TGTGCCAGCAGCTTATGGGAGACCGCCGGGGCAGATACGCAGTATTTT.

The sample holds one count of this clone. This chain uses TRBV6-6 with TRBJ1-2; TRBD1 matches 7 bases. J gave up 4 bases and V 7 bases, and 6 bases lay outside the gene matches. The length of the CDR3 is 13 residues. Per the germline V gene, CDR1 is MNHNY and CDR2 is SVGAGI (reference sequence). CDR3 protein: CASTPDRAYGYTF. CDR3 DNA: TGTGCCAGCACTCCCGACAGGGCCTATGGCTACACCTTC.